These T cell receptor beta chains were read from a single sample in a study of blood T cell repertoires in COVID-19. Profiling relied on immunoSEQ multiplex PCR, and the TCRdb table lists in-frame clones only, not all of them. This table has 470,000 or so clones, approximately 90% appearing once. Sequencing was performed on PBMCs or T cells enriched from blood (not recorded which). These receptor sequences come from a woman under 30 with acute COVID-19. CDR3s include the opening cysteine and the closing phenylalanine or tryptophan. A D gene is named only where the DNA matches it firmly. Some rows have no size entry. The others give once, few or many, or a class for an expanded clone.

d_gene,j_gene,v_gene,abundance,CDR3aa,CDR3nt
TRBD1,TRBJ2-1,TRBV16,NA,CASSQSEGQGYNEQFF,TGTGCCAGCAGCCAATCTGAGGGACAGGGATACAATGAGCAGTTCTTC
NA,TRBJ1-1,TRBV15,once,CATSRPDLNTEAFF,TGTGCCACCAGCAGACCAGACTTGAACACTGAAGCTTTCTTT
TRBD1,TRBJ1-2,TRBV27,NA,CASSLGTGAAYGYTF,TGTGCCAGCAGTTTGGGGACAGGGGCCGCCTATGGCTACACCTTC
TRBD1,TRBJ2-7,TRBV14,few,CASSRLPGQGLFDYEQYF,TGTGCCAGCAGCCGTTTACCGGGACAGGGGCTTTTCGACTACGAGCAGTACTTC
NA,TRBJ2-1,TRBV21-1,NA,CAKTGLFVYNEQFF,TGTGCCAAGACGGGACTCTTTGTCTACAATGAGCAGTTCTTC
TRBD2,TRBJ2-7,TRBV2,NA,CASSGGTSGSDYEQYF,TGTGCCAGCAGTGGGGGGACTAGCGGGAGCGACTACGAGCAGTACTTC
NA,TRBJ2-7,TRBV19,NA,CASHAGTYEQYF,TGTGCCAGTCACGCCGGGACCTACGAGCAGTACTTC
TRBD2,TRBJ2-2,TRBV7-2,once,CASSLDGTRNTGELFF,TGTGCCAGCAGCTTAGATGGGACTAGGAACACCGGGGAGCTGTTTTTT
NA,TRBJ2-4,TRBV18,NA,CASSPITRDGNIQYF,TGTGCCAGCTCACCAATTACGCGGGATGGGAACATTCAGTACTTC
TRBD1,TRBJ1-1,TRBV28,once,CASTADRGAFF,TGTGCCAGCACCGCGGACAGGGGAGCTTTCTTT
TRBD1,TRBJ2-2,TRBV11-3,NA,CASSSVQGAGELFF,TGTGCCAGCAGCTCCGTACAGGGGGCCGGGGAGCTGTTTTTT
NA,TRBJ2-7,TRBV7-2,NA,CASSVGGTAYEQYF,TGTGCCAGCAGCGTAGGAGGGACAGCCTACGAGCAGTACTTC
TRBD1,TRBJ1-1,TRBV5-1,NA,CASSVAGTGTGDTEAFF,TGCGCCAGCAGCGTTGCCGGGACAGGGACGGGGGACACTGAAGCTTTCTTT
NA,TRBJ2-7,TRBV2,NA,CASSEANPVKYEQYF,TGTGCCAGCAGTGAAGCAAATCCGGTAAAATACGAGCAGTACTTC
TRBD1,TRBJ1-1,TRBV7-2,NA,CASSSGQEWSTEAFF,TGTGCCAGCAGCTCCGGACAGGAGTGGAGCACTGAAGCTTTCTTT
NA,TRBJ2-7,TRBV5-8,NA,CASSYSGEQYF,TGTGCCAGCAGCTACTCCGGCGAGCAGTACTTC
TRBD1,TRBJ1-4,TRBV25-1,once,CASSARGEGEKLFF,TGTGCCAGCAGTGCCAGGGGGGAAGGTGAAAAACTGTTTTTT
TRBD1,TRBJ1-6,TRBV28,NA,CASSSPGQGGYSPLHF,TGTGCCAGCAGTTCCCCGGGGCAGGGGGGTTATTCACCCCTCCACTTT
TRBD2,TRBJ2-2,TRBV7-7,NA,CASSLEAGGVSWELFF,TGTGCTAGCAGCTTAGAAGCGGGGGGCGTCTCTTGGGAGCTGTTTTTT
NA,TRBJ1-2,TRBV5-4,NA,CASSKTRQGYTF,TGTGCCAGCAGCAAAACAAGACAGGGCTACACCTTC
NA,TRBJ2-7,TRBV7-2,few,CASSLEAGGPYEQYF,TGTGCCAGCAGCTTAGAGGCCGGGGGGCCCTACGAGCAGTACTTC
NA,TRBJ1-4,TRBV4-1,NA,CASSQEQVREKLFF,TGCGCCAGCAGCCAAGAACAAGTTCGTGAAAAACTGTTTTTT
NA,TRBJ1-3,TRBV18,NA,CASSEGSSGNTIYF,TGTGCCAGCTCAGAGGGAAGTTCTGGAAACACCATATATTTT
NA,TRBJ2-6,TRBV7-2,NA,CASSLRRTYSGANVLTF,TGTGCCAGCAGCTTACGAAGGACTTACTCTGGGGCCAACGTCCTGACTTTC
NA,TRBJ1-5,TRBV27,NA,CASGGEAANQPQHF,TGTGCCAGCGGGGGGGAGGCGGCCAATCAGCCCCAGCATTTT
NA,TRBJ2-5,TRBV10-2,once,CASTPDSQETQYF,TGCGCCAGCACCCCGGACAGCCAAGAGACCCAGTACTTC
TRBD1,TRBJ1-6,TRBV2,NA,CASSRDPAGGNSPLHF,TGTGCCAGCAGTAGAGATCCGGCAGGGGGCAATTCACCCCTCCACTTT
NA,TRBJ1-2,TRBV6-5,NA,CASSPGAPYGYTF,TGTGCCAGCAGCCCAGGGGCCCCATATGGCTACACCTTC
TRBD1,TRBJ1-2,TRBV9,NA,CASSQGQGIQANYGYTF,TGTGCCAGCAGCCAAGGACAGGGGATCCAAGCTAACTATGGCTACACCTTC
NA,TRBJ1-2,TRBV5-6,once,CASSLVVGALGGYTF,TGTGCCAGCAGCTTGGTCGTAGGGGCCCTCGGGGGCTACACCTTC
TRBD1,TRBJ2-7,TRBV5-6,NA,CASSLGSGTGLHEQYF,TGTGCCAGCAGCTTGGGTTCGGGGACAGGGCTACACGAGCAGTACTTC
TRBD1,TRBJ2-3,TRBV28,NA,CASSSTGGARTDTQYF,TGTGCCAGCAGTTCAACAGGGGGCGCGAGGACAGATACGCAGTATTTT
TRBD1,TRBJ2-5,TRBV7-8,few,CASSGGQQQETQYF,TGTGCCAGCAGCGGGGGACAGCAACAAGAGACCCAGTACTTC
TRBD1,TRBJ1-1,TRBV7-9,NA,CASSLVDRGSEAFF,TGTGCCAGCAGCTTAGTGGACAGGGGTTCTGAAGCTTTCTTT
TRBD1,TRBJ2-2,TRBV19,NA,CASSIRTGDTGELFF,TGTGCCAGTAGTATTAGGACAGGGGACACCGGGGAGCTGTTTTTT
NA,TRBJ2-7,TRBV11-2,NA,CASMGRRRYEQYF,TGTGCCAGCATGGGGAGACGCCGATACGAGCAGTACTTC
TRBD1,TRBJ1-1,TRBV7-6,NA,CASSQPSGQGMNTEAFF,TGTGCCAGCAGCCAGCCGAGCGGACAGGGGATGAACACTGAAGCTTTCTTT
TRBD2,TRBJ2-1,TRBV11-3,NA,CASSPKTVGGLFNEQFF,TGTGCCAGCAGCCCAAAGACTGTCGGGGGGTTGTTCAATGAGCAGTTCTTC